The clone carrying this TCR beta chain was counted ten times or more. No antigen is known for it. These data originate in a study of breast tumors, draining lymph nodes, adjacent tissues. Study-wide findings and caveats: The lymph node origin of tumor T cells was framed as consistent with a hypothesis, not demonstrated. Findings are consistent with lymph node origin and intratumoral expansion of most tumor T cells. Compared with lymph nodes, tumors were less diverse; compared with nontumor tissue, more.

From the multiplex PCR reads, TCRdb called clonotypes with MiXCR, one entry per CDR3 protein. The profile covers 45,000 or so distinct CDR3 sequences, with around 23% appearing a single time and 8% taken by the ten largest. This sequence originates from a female donor with breast cancer. Some clones in this sample may be carry-over from other donors' samples. The sequencing input was breast tumor tissue.

The CDR3 DNA follows: TGTGCCAGCAATTCCAGACAGGGGAGCTCCTACGAGCAGTACTTC. It is translated as CASNSRQGSSYEQYF. The chain employs TRBV6-1 and TRBJ2-7; TRBD1 aligns across 8 bases. V was pared by 7 bases and J by 0 bases, with 8 bases of the junction left unmatched. The CDR3 consists of 15 residues. From germline, CDR1 is MNHNS and CDR2 SASEGT.